This entry concerns a single T cell receptor (beta chain). Its antigen is not known. The sample is drawn from a study of cytomegalovirus exposure and HLA in healthy donors. Study-level results: Accurate prediction of most subjects' HLA-A and HLA-B alleles from TCR beta sequences was reported. Altogether, 150 to 200 TCR beta chains were recorded as cytomegalovirus-associated. Reports indicated that the classifier achieved high specificity and sensitivity in diagnosing cytomegalovirus status.

The CDR3 is 13 residues long. CDR1 and CDR2 (germline): SEHNR, FQNEAQ (reference sequence). V gave up 5 bases and J gave up 5 bases, with 9 bases separating them. PCR was performed using 60 Vbeta and 13 Jbeta primers. Assay used: immunoSEQ multiplex PCR; TCRdb lists only in-frame clones, some missing. Here the sample spans about 240,000 clones, over 70% being singletons. Sequencing was carried out using PBMCs. This receptor was identified in a woman aged 55 to 70 in good health and CMV-seropositive. The V call is TRBV7-9, the J call TRBJ2-2; D is possibly TRBD1 (6 bases). The CDR3 sequence: CASSRTETGELFF. In nucleotides, the CDR3 is TGTGCCAGCAGCCGGACAGAAACCGGGGAGCTGTTTTTT.